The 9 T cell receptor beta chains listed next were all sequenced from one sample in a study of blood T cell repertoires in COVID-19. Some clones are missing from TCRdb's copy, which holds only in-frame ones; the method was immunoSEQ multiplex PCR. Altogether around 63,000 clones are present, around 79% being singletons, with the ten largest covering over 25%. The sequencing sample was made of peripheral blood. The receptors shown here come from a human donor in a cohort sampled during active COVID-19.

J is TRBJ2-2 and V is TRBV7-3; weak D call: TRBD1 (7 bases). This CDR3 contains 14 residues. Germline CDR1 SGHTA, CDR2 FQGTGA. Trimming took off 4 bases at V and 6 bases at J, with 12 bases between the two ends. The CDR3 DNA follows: TGTGCCAGCAGCTCCCAGGGGGGCGCCGGGGAGCTGTTTTTT. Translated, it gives CASSSQGGAGELFF.

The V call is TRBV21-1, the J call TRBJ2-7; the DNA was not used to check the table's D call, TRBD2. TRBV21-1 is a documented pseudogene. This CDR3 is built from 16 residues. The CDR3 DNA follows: TGTGCCAGCTGCGGAAGGTCGGAGCGACCGGCCTACGAGCAGTACTTC. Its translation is CASCGRSERPAYEQYF.

CDR3 protein: CATRGGGPGGGSINEQFF. The CDR3 DNA reads as TGTGCCACCAGAGGTGGAGGTCCCGGAGGGGGCAGTATCAATGAGCAGTTCTTC. This rearrangement joins TRBV15 to TRBJ2-1; D is perhaps TRBD1 (7 bases). Trimming shortened V by 6 bases and J by 6 bases, and 27 bases separated the two germline ends. This CDR3 comprises 18 residues. Germline V gives CDR1 LNHNV, CDR2 YYDKDF (reference sequence).

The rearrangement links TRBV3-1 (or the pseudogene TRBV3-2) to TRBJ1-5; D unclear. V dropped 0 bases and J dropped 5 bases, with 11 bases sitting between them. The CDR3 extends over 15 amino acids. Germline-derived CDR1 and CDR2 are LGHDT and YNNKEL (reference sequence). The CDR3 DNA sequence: TGTGCCAGCAGCCAAGATGGGCAGGAGGATCAGCCCCAGCATTTT. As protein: CASSQDGQEDQPQHF.

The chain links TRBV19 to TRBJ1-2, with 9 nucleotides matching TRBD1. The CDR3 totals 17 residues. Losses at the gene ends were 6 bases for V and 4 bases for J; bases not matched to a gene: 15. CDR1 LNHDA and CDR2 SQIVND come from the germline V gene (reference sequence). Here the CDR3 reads CASRTQGPDRGIYGYTF. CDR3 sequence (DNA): TGTGCCAGTAGGACACAGGGGCCGGACAGGGGAATCTATGGCTACACCTTC.

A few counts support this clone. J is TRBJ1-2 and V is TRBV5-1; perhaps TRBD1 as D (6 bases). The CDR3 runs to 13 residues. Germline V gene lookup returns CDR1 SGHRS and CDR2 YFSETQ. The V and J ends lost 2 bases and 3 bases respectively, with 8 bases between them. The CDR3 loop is CASSLQGDYGYTF. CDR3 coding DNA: TGCGCCAGCAGCTTACAGGGCGACTATGGCTACACCTTC. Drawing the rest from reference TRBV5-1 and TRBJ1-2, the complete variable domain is KAGVTQTPRYLIKTRGQQVTLSCSPISGHRSVSWYQQTPGQGLQFLFEYFSETQRNKGNFPGRFSGRQFSNSRSEMNVSTLELGDSALYLCASSLQGDYGYTFGSGTRLTVV.

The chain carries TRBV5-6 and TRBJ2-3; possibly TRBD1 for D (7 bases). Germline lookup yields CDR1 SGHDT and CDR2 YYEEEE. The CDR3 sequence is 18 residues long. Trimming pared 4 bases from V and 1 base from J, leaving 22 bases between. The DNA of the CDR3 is TGTGCCAGCAGCCCTATAGACAGGGCGGAGGGTGGCACAGATACGCAGTATTTT. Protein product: CASSPIDRAEGGTDTQYF.

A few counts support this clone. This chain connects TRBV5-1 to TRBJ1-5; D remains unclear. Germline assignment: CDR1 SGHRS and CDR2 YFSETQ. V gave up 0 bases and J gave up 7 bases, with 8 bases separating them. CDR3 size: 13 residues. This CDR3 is CASSLAPGQPQHF. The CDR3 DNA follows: TGCGCCAGCAGCTTGGCCCCGGGACAGCCCCAGCATTTT.

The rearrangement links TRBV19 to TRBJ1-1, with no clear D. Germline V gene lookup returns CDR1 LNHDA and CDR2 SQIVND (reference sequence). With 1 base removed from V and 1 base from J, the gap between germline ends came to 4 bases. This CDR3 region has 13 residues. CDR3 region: CASSIVQNTEAFF. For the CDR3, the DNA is TGTGCCAGTAGTATAGTACAGAACACTGAAGCTTTCTTT.